Below, 18 T cell receptor beta chains from the same sample are listed, as sequenced in a study of cytomegalovirus exposure and HLA in healthy donors. 13 Jbeta primers and 60 Vbeta primers were used for the PCR. The method was immunoSEQ multiplex PCR; TCRdb's version includes in-frame clones alone and lacks a portion of them. The table shows 160,000 or so clones, with roughly four fifths occurring only once. Sample: PBMCs. Source of these receptors: a man between 60 and 75 years old in good health and CMV-seronegative.

The rearrangement joins TRBV27 to TRBJ2-7, with 8 bases lining up with TRBD1. V shed 3 bases and J 2 bases; nucleotides not matched to a gene: 6. The CDR3 runs 15 residues. Looked up from germline, CDR1 is MNHEY and CDR2 is SMNVEV (reference sequence). CDR3 sequence (DNA): TGTGCCAGCAGTTTTTACAGGGGGGCCACCTACGAGCAGTACTTC. Amino acid sequence: CASSFYRGATYEQYF.

The chain is built from TRBV13 and TRBJ2-7; 9 bases agree with TRBD1. The CDR3 spans 13 residues. CDR1 and CDR2 from the germline V gene are PRHDT and FYEKMQ (reference sequence). V trimming: 6 bases; J trimming: 2 bases; junction bases outside the gene matches: 2. The CDR3 loop is CASSRDRAYEQYF. The DNA of the CDR3 is TGTGCCAGCAGTCGGGACAGGGCCTACGAGCAGTACTTC. The full variable domain, rest sourced from reference TRBV13 and TRBJ2-7, is AAGVIQSPRHLIKEKRETATLKCYPIPRHDTVYWYQQGPGQDPQFLISFYEKMQSDKGSIPDRFSAQQFSDYHSELNMSSLELGDSALYFCASSRDRAYEQYFGPGTRLTVT.

This clone has just one count. This chain connects TRBV5-8 to TRBJ2-4; 7 bases align to TRBD1. Unmatched junction bases numbered 10, after V lost 4 bases and J lost 0 bases. Germline assignment: CDR1 SGHTS and CDR2 YDEGEE. The CDR3 sequence is 17 residues long. CDR3 in amino acids: CASSPGTADPAKNIQYF. The CDR3 nucleotides read TGTGCCAGCAGCCCCGGGACAGCGGACCCAGCCAAAAACATTCAGTACTTC.

J is TRBJ2-1 and V is TRBV29-1; tentative D call: TRBD1 (6 bases). Germline CDR1 reads SQVTM; CDR2 reads ANQGSEA. V was pared by 7 bases and J by 5 bases, with 15 bases between. The CDR3 has 13 residues. CDR3 nucleotides: TGCAGCGGCTCCTACAGGGATGACAATGAGCAGTTCTTC. It codes for CSGSYRDDNEQFF.

The V and J genes are TRBV18 and TRBJ2-1, with TRBD1 as a possible D gene (6 bases). The CDR3 is 16 residues long. The V gene lost 3 bases and the J gene lost 5 bases, with 17 bases spanning the gap. Germline lookup yields CDR1 KGHSH and CDR2 LQKENI. The CDR3, as DNA: TGTGCCAGCTCACCCTACAGGGTGAACGGAGACAATGAGCAGTTCTTC. Its protein is CASSPYRVNGDNEQFF. Looking up the rest from reference TRBV18 and TRBJ2-1 gives the full variable domain: NAGVMQNPRHLVRRRGQEARLRCSPMKGHSHVYWYRQLPEEGLKFMVYLQKENIIDESGMPKERFSAEFPKEGPSILRIQQVVRGDSAAYFCASSPYRVNGDNEQFFGPGTRLTVL.

V usage is TRBV10-3 and J usage is TRBJ2-7, with 13 bases matching TRBD2. V dropped 7 bases and J dropped 9; count of bases not matched to a gene: 9. The CDR3 totals 14 residues. Per germline, CDR1 ENHRY and CDR2 SYGVKD. The DNA of the CDR3 is TGTGCCATCACTTACGGACTAGCGGGAGAAGGGCAGTACTTC. As protein: CAITYGLAGEGQYF.

The V and J genes are TRBV5-1 and TRBJ1-5, with 9 bases identical to TRBD1. CDR3 length: 15 amino acids. CDR1 and CDR2 from the germline V gene are SGHRS and YFSETQ. Unmatched junction bases numbered 8, after V lost 4 bases and J lost 6 bases. The CDR3 sequence is CASSEGTGSSQPQHF. As DNA, the CDR3 is TGCGCCAGCAGCGAGGGGACAGGGAGTAGTCAGCCCCAGCATTTT.

The gene calls are TRBV28 and TRBJ1-3; 10 bases are shared with TRBD1. This CDR3 comprises 15 residues. CDR1 and CDR2 (germline): MDHEN, SYDVKM. Trimming removed 4 bases from V and 9 bases from J; junction bases left unmatched: 9. CDR3 nucleotides: TGTGCCAGCAGTTCCTCCGGGACAGGGGATGTCACCATATATTTT. Translation: CASSSSGTGDVTIYF.

The CDR3 DNA reads as TGTGCCAGCTCACCACCCGGGACAGCCTACGAGCAGTACTTC. Translating it yields CASSPPGTAYEQYF. The J gene is TRBJ2-7, the V gene TRBV18, with 7 bases fitting TRBD1. This CDR3 region has 14 residues. Per germline, CDR1 KGHSH and CDR2 LQKENI. V shed 0 bases, J shed 2 bases, and the junction held 1 base outside the gene matches.

This clone was counted between two and nine times. V usage is TRBV11-2 and J usage is TRBJ2-3, with TRBD1 as a possible D gene (5 bases). Germline CDR1 and CDR2: SGHAT and FQNNGV. V was shortened by 3 bases and J by 4 bases, with 17 bases between the two germline ends. This CDR3 comprises 16 residues. The CDR3 region is CASSFLDRGPPDTQYF. CDR3 DNA: TGTGCCAGCAGCTTTTTAGATAGGGGCCCACCAGATACGCAGTATTTT.

The rearrangement links TRBV29-1 to TRBJ2-7; the match to TRBD1 covers 11 bases. CDR1 and CDR2 from the germline V gene are SQVTM and ANQGSEA. The length of the CDR3 is 15 residues. CDR3 coding DNA: TGCACCTACCCGATGGGGGACAGGGGGAAGTACGAGCAGTACTTC. Its translation: CTYPMGDRGKYEQYF.

The rearrangement links TRBV9 to TRBJ2-1; 12 bases are a match to TRBD2. Germline V gives CDR1 SGDLS, CDR2 YYNGEE. V gave up 3 bases and J gave up 13 bases; unmatched junction bases: 14. The CDR3 is 16 residues long. Here the CDR3 DNA reads TGTGCCAGCAGCGCCCACGGGGGGACTAGCGGGCCCCATCAGTTCTTC. Translation: CASSAHGGTSGPHQFF.

The chain links TRBV14 to TRBJ2-5, with D possibly being TRBD2 (5 bases). Trimming cost V 1 base and J 5 bases, with 11 bases left between them. The CDR3 covers 14 residues. Germline CDR1 is SGHDN and CDR2 is FVKESK. The CDR3 loop is CASSQGVGGETQYF. The CDR3 nucleotides are TGTGCCAGCAGCCAAGGGGTAGGCGGGGAGACCCAGTACTTC.

The V call is TRBV5-1, the J call TRBJ2-1; 14 positions match TRBD2. There are 15 residues in the CDR3. V trimming: 4 bases; J trimming: 8 bases; junction bases outside the gene matches: 5. Germline CDR1 and CDR2: SGHRS and YFSETQ. The CDR3 loop reads CASSEGLAGVDEQFF. Here the CDR3 DNA reads TGCGCCAGCAGCGAGGGACTAGCGGGAGTGGATGAGCAGTTCTTC. The whole variable domain, filled in from reference TRBV5-1 and TRBJ2-1, reads KAGVTQTPRYLIKTRGQQVTLSCSPISGHRSVSWYQQTPGQGLQFLFEYFSETQRNKGNFPGRFSGRQFSNSRSEMNVSTLELGDSALYLCASSEGLAGVDEQFFGPGTRLTVL.

There are a few counts of this clone. The rearrangement joins TRBV6-1 to TRBJ1-1; maybe TRBD1 (6 bases). V shed 3 bases and J shed 2 bases, with 19 bases lying between them. CDR1 and CDR2 (germline): MNHNS, SASEGT. This CDR3 is built from 17 residues. CDR3 nucleotides: TGTGCCAGCAGTGACGTACAGGGCTGGCCGGAAAACACTGAAGCTTTCTTT. It codes for CASSDVQGWPENTEAFF.

The genes are TRBV7-9 and TRBJ1-1; D uncertain. This CDR3 is 15 amino acids long. Per germline, CDR1 SEHNR and CDR2 FQNEAQ (reference sequence). Trimming cost V 3 bases and J 1 base, with 12 bases left between them. The chain's CDR3 is CASSFLSHRNTEAFF. The CDR3 region has the DNA TGTGCCAGCAGCTTTCTCTCACACCGGAACACTGAAGCTTTCTTT.

This sequence joins TRBV5-5 and TRBJ2-2; a weak D match, TRBD2 (6 bases). This CDR3 is 16 amino acids long. CDR1 SGHKS and CDR2 YYEKEE come from the germline V gene (reference sequence). Trimming cost V 4 bases and J 3 bases, with 16 bases left between them. CDR3 sequence reads: CASSVRRGGDTGELFF. The CDR3, as DNA: TGTGCCAGCAGCGTCAGGCGGGGTGGGGACACCGGGGAGCTGTTTTTT.

The chain joins TRBV7-2 to TRBJ2-5; 9 nucleotides align to TRBD2. The CDR3 extends over 16 amino acids. Germline assignment: CDR1 SGHTA and CDR2 FQGNSA. V lost 0 bases and J lost 6; bases outside the gene matches: 8. CDR3 residues: CASSLAGLAVSQTQYF. The CDR3 nucleotides are TGTGCCAGCAGCTTAGCGGGACTAGCCGTGAGTCAGACCCAGTACTTC.